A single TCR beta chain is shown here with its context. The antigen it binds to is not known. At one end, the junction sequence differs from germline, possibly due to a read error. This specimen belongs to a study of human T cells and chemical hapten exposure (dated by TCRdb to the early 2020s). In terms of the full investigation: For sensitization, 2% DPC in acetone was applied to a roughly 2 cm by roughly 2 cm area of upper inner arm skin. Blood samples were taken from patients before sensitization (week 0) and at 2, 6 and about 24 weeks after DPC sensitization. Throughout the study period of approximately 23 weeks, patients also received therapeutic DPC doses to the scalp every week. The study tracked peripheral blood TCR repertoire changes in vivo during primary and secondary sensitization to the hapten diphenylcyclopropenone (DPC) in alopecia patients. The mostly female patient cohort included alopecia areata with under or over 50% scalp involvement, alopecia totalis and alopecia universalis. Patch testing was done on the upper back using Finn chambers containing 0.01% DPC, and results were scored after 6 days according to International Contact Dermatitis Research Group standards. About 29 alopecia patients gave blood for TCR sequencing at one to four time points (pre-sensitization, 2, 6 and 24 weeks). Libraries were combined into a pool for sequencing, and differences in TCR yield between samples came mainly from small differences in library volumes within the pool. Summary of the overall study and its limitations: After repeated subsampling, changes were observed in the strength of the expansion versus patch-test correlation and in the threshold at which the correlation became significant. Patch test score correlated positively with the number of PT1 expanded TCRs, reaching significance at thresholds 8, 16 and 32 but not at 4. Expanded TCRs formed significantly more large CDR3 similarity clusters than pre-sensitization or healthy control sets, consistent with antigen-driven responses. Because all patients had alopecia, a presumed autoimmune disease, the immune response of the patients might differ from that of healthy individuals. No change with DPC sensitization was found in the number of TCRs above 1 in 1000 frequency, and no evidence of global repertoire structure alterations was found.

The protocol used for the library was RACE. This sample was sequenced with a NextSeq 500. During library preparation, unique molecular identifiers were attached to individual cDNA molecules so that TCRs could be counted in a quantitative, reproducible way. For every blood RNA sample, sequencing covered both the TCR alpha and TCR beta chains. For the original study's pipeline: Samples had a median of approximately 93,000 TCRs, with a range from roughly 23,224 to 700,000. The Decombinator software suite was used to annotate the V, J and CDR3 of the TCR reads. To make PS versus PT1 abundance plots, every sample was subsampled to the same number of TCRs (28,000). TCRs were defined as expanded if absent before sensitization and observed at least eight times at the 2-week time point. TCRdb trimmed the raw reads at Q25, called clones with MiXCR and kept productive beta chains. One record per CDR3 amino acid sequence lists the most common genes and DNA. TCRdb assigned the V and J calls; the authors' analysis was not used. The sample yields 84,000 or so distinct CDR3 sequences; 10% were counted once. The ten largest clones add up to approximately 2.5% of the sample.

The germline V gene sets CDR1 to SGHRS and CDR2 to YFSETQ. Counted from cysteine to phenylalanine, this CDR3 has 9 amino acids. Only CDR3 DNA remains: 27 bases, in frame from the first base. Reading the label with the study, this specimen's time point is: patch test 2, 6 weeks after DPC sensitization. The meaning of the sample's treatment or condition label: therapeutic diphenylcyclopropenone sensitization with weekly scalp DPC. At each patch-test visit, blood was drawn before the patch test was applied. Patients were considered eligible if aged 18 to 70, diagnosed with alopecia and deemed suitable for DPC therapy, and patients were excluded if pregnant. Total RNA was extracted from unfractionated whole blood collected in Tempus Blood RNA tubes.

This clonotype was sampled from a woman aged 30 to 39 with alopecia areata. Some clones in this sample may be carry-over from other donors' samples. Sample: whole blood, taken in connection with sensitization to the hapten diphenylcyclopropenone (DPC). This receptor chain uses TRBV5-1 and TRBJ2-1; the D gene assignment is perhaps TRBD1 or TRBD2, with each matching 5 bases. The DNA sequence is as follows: TGCGCCCCGCCCCGGGGCCGGCTCTTC. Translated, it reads CAPPRGRLF.